This is a list of T cell receptor beta chains from one sample in a study of blood T cell repertoires in COVID-19. Some clones are missing from TCRdb's copy, which holds only in-frame ones; the method was immunoSEQ multiplex PCR. This sample has 200,000 to 250,000 clones, with 80% to 85% found just once. The sequencing sample was made of peripheral blood. These receptors were obtained from a woman aged 25 to 45 who had recovered from COVID-19. Both conserved end residues are trimmed from each CDR3.

V gene,J gene,CDR3 protein
TRBV5-1,TRBJ1-4,ASSLGLENEKLF
TRBV7-9,TRBJ2-5,ASSSGLKETQY
TRBV11-2,TRBJ2-7,ASSRRLAGDLHEQY
TRBV4-1,TRBJ2-7,ASSQDLRVGHEQY
TRBV5-1,TRBJ1-2,ASSLTGDARYGYT
TRBV14,TRBJ1-5,ASSRPSIGTGNQPQH
TRBV9,TRBJ2-1,ASSVGTTDNEQF
TRBV5-1,TRBJ2-3,ASSSSRGEDTQY
TRBV21-1,TRBJ2-7,ASSKGTSGYEQY
TRBV6-5,TRBJ1-1,ASIPDRGEAF
TRBV28,TRBJ1-2,ASSLSSPNYGYT
TRBV3-1/TRBV3-2,TRBJ1-6,ASSQVPRGSPLH
TRBV5-1,TRBJ1-3,ASSSGTGRTGNTIY
TRBV11-2,TRBJ2-7,ASSSQRDRHLAGTYEQY
TRBV4-1,TRBJ2-2,ASSQGGRAGGSTGELF
TRBV6-5,TRBJ2-7,ASSYLGQGAIYEQY
TRBV5-8,TRBJ2-2,ASSFPLRELGGELF
TRBV30,TRBJ2-1,AWSGGLAGVDEQF